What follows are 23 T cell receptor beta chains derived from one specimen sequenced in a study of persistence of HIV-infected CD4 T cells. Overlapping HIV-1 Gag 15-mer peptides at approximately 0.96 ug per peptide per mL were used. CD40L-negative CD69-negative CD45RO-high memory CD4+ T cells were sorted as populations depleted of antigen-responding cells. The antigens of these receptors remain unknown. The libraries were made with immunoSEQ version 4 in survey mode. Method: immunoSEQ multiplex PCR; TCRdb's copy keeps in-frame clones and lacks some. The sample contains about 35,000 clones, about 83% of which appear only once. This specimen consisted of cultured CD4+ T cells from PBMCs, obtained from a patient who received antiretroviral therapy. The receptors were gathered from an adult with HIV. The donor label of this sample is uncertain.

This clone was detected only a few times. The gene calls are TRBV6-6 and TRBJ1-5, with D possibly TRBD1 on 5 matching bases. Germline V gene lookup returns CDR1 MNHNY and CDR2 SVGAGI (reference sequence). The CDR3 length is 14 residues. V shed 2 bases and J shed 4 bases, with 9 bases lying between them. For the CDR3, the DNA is TGTGCCAGCAGTTACCGCCAGGGAAATCAGCCCCAGCATTTT. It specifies CASSYRQGNQPQHF.

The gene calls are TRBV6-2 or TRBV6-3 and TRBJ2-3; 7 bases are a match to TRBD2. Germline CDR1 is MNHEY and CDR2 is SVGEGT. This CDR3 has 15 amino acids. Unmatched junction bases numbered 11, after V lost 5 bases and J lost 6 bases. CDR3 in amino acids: CASSPHSGRSDTQYF. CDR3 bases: TGTGCCAGCAGTCCCCATAGCGGGCGCTCGGATACGCAGTATTTT.

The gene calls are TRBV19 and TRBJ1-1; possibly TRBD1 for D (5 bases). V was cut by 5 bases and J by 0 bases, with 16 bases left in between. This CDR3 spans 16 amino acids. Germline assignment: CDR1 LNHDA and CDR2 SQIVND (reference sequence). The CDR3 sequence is CASSVDSNPMNTEAFF. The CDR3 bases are TGTGCCAGTAGTGTTGACAGCAACCCAATGAACACTGAAGCTTTCTTT.

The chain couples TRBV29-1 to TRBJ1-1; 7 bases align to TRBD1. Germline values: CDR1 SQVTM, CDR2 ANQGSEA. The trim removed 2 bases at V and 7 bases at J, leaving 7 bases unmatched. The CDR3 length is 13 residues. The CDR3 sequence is CSVERDRDGEAFF. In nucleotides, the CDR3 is TGCAGCGTTGAACGAGACAGGGATGGTGAAGCTTTCTTT.

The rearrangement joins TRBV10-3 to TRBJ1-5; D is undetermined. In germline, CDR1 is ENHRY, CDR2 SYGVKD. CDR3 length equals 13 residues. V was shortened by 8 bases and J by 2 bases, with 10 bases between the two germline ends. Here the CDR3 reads CAISANGNQPQHF. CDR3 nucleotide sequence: TGTGCCATCTCGGCAAATGGCAATCAGCCCCAGCATTTT.

In nucleotides, the CDR3 is TGTGCCAGCAGCTTAAGTGTAGGAGGGGGCCGAACAGATACGCAGTATTTT. This codes for CASSLSVGGGRTDTQYF. The V and J genes are TRBV7-2 and TRBJ2-3; possible D gene TRBD1, 7 bases. Per germline, CDR1 SGHTA and CDR2 FQGNSA. V was shortened by 2 bases and J by 3 bases, with 18 bases between the two germline ends. The CDR3 sequence is 17 residues long.

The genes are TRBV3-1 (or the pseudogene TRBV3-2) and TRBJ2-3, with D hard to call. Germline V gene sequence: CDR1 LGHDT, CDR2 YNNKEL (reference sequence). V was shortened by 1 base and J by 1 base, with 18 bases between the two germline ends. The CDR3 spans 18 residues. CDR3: CASSQVLPWVGGTDTQYF. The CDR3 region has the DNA TGTGCCAGCAGCCAAGTGCTCCCCTGGGTAGGAGGCACAGATACGCAGTATTTT.

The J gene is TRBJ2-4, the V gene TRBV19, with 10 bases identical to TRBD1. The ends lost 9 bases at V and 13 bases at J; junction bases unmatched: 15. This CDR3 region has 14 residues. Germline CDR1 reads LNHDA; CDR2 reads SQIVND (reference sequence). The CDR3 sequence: CASQLGQGTGTQYF. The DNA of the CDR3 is TGTGCCAGCCAGTTGGGACAGGGGACCGGTACGCAGTACTTC. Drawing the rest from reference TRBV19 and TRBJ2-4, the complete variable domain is DGGITQSPKYLFRKEGQNVTLSCEQNLNHDAMYWYRQDPGQGLRLIYYSQIVNDFQKGDIAEGYSVSREKKESFPLTVTSAQKNPTAFYLCASQLGQGTGTQYFGAGTRLSVL.

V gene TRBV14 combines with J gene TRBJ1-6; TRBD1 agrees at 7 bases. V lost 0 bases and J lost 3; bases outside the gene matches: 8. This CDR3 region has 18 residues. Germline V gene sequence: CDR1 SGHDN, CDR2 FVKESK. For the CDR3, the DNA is TGTGCCAGCAGCCAAGACATTGGAGCAGGGGGCTATAATTCACCCCTCCACTTT. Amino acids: CASSQDIGAGGYNSPLHF. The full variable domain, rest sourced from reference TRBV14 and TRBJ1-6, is EAGVTQFPSHSVIEKGQTVTLRCDPISGHDNLYWYRRVMGKEIKFLLHFVKESKQDESGMPNNRFLAERTGGTYSTLKVQPAELEDSGVYFCASSQDIGAGGYNSPLHFGNGTRLTVT.

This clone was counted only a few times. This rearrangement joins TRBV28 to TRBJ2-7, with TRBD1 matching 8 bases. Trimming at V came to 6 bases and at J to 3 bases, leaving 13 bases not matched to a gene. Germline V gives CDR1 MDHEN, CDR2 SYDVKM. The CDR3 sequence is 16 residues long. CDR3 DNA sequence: TGTGCCAGCAGCTCCCGAAGGACAGGGCAAAACTACGAGCAGTACTTC. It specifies CASSSRRTGQNYEQYF.

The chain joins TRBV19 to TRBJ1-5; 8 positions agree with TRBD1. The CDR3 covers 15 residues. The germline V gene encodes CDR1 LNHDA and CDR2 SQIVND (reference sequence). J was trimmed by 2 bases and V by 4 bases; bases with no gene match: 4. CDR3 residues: CASSRTGFGNQPQHF. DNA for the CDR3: TGTGCCAGTAGTAGGACAGGGTTTGGCAATCAGCCCCAGCATTTT.

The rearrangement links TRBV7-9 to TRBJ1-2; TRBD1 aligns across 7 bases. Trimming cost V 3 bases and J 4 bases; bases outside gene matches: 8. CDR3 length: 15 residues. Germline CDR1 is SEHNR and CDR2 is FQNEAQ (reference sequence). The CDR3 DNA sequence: TGTGCCAGCAGCTTGACAGGGAGAGGAAGCTATGGCTACACCTTC. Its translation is CASSLTGRGSYGYTF. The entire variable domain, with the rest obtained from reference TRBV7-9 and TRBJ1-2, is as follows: DTGVSQNPRHKITKRGQNVTFRCDPISEHNRLYWYRQTLGQGPEFLTYFQNEAQLEKSRLLSDRFSAERPKGSFSTLEIQRTEQGDSAMYLCASSLTGRGSYGYTFGSGTRLTVV.

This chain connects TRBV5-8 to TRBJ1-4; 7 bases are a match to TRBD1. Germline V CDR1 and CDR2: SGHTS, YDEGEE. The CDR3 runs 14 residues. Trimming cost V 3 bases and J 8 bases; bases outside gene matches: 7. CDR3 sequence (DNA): TGTGCCAGCAGCTCGGACAGGCTGGGAGAAAAACTGTTTTTT. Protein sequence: CASSSDRLGEKLFF.

In DNA form, the CDR3 reads TGCGCCAGCAGCCAAGATTACGGGCAGGTGGCGTTAGGCTACACCTTC. Residues: CASSQDYGQVALGYTF. The V call is TRBV4-1, the J call TRBJ1-2; D is ambiguous. The V end lost 0 bases, the J end lost 8 bases, and 19 bases lay between the germline ends. This CDR3 has 16 amino acids. Germline CDR1 is MGHRA and CDR2 is YSYEKL.

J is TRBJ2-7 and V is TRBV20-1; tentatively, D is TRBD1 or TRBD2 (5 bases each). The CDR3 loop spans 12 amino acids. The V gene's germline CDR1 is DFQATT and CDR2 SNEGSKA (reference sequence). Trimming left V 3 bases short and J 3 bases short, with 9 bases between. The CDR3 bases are TGCAGTGCTAGTGGGGACGTCTACGAGCAGTACTTC. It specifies CSASGDVYEQYF.

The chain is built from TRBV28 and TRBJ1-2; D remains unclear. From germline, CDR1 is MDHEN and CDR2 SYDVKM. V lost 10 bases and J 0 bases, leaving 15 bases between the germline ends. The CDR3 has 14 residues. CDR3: CANGESGANYGYTF. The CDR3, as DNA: TGTGCCAATGGAGAAAGTGGTGCTAACTATGGCTACACCTTC.

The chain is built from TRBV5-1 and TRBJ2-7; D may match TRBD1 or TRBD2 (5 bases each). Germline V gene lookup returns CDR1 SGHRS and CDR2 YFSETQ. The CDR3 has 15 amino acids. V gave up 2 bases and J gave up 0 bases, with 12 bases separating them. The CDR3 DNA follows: TGCGCCAGCAGCTTTGCCGGGACGGACTCCTACGAGCAGTACTTC. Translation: CASSFAGTDSYEQYF.

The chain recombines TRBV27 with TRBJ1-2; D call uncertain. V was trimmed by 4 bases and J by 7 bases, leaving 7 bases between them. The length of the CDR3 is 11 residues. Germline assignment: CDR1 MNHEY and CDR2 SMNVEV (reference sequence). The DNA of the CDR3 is TGTGCCAGCAGTTCGGGGAGTGGCTACACCTTC. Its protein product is CASSSGSGYTF.

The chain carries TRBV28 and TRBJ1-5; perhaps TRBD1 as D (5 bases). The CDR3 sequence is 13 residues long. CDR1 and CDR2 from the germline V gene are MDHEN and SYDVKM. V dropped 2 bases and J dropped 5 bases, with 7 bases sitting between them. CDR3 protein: CASSLGGDQPQHF. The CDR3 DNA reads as TGTGCCAGCAGTTTAGGAGGGGATCAGCCCCAGCATTTT.

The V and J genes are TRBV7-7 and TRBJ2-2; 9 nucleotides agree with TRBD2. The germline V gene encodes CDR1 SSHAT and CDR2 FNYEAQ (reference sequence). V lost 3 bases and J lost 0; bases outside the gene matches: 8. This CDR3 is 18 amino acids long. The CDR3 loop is CASSFKRGASANTGELFF. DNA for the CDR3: TGTGCCAGCAGCTTTAAGCGGGGGGCCTCTGCGAACACCGGGGAGCTGTTTTTT.

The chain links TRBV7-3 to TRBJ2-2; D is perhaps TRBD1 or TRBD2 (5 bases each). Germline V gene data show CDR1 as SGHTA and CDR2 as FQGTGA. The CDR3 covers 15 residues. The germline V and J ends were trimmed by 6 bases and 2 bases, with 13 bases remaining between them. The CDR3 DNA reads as TGTGCCAGCAGGAAGGGACGGGGCAACACCGGGGAGCTGTTTTTT. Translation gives CASRKGRGNTGELFF.

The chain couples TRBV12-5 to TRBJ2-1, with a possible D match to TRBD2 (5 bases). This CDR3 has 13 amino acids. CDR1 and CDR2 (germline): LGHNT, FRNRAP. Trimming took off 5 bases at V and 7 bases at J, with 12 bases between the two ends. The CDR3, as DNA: TGTGCTAGTGGTATGGACTCGATGAATGAGCAGTTCTTC. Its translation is CASGMDSMNEQFF.

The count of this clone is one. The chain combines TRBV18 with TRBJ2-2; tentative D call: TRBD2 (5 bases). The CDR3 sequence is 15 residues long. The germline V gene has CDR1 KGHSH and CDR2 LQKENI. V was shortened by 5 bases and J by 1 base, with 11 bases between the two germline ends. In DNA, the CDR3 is TGTGCCAGCTCATCTGGACTCAGGAACACCGGGGAGCTGTTTTTT. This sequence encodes CASSSGLRNTGELFF. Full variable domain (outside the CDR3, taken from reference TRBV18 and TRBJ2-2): NAGVMQNPRHLVRRRGQEARLRCSPMKGHSHVYWYRQLPEEGLKFMVYLQKENIIDESGMPKERFSAEFPKEGPSILRIQQVVRGDSAAYFCASSSGLRNTGELFFGEGSRLTVL.